A selection of T cell receptor beta chains follows, all from one sample in a study of human T cells and chemical hapten exposure. MiXCR was run by TCRdb on the RACE reads, yielding one entry per CDR3 protein. Here the sample spans more than 150,000 distinct CDR3 sequences, just under 30% being singletons. Here the sequenced sample was whole blood, taken in connection with sensitization to the hapten diphenylcyclopropenone (DPC). The source is a woman aged 30 to 39 with alopecia areata. Some clones in this sample may be carry-over from other donors' samples. CDR3s leave out the opening cysteine and the closing phenylalanine or tryptophan. The D gene is left open where the match is weak. Not every row has a clone size; where given, it reads once, few, many or a size class.

>TRBV4-3|TRBJ2-1|TRBD2|.
ASSRPTSGRKNSYNEQF
>TRBV4-3|TRBJ1-4|.|few
ASSYRASNEKLF
>TRBV5-1|TRBJ2-3|TRBD2|few
ASSLQGLLGTFSDTQY
>TRBV29-1|TRBJ2-6|.|.
SVEPGSGANVLT
>TRBV5-1|TRBJ2-7|.|.
ASRNGDTYEQY
>TRBV11-2|TRBJ2-1|.|few
ASRRGNEQF
>TRBV29-1|TRBJ2-1|TRBD2|.
SGGLAVYNEQF
>TRBV28|TRBJ1-4|TRBD1|few
ASKRGQGNEKLF
>TRBV4-3|TRBJ2-1|.|few
ASSQEGASYNEQF
>TRBV7-9|TRBJ1-6|.|.
ASSFTGSSYNSPLH
>TRBV4-1|TRBJ1-4|.|.
ASSQDLGGKLF
>TRBV20-1|TRBJ2-4|TRBD2|few
SAPGLAGGRNIQY
>TRBV29-1|TRBJ1-4|.|.
SAATAGANEKLF
>TRBV7-6|TRBJ2-7|.|.
ASGKTYEQY
>TRBV7-2|TRBJ1-1|.|.
ASSLVIGKLNTEAF
>TRBV6-2/TRBV6-3|TRBJ2-5|TRBD1|few
ASSLPTGKETQY
>TRBV5-4|TRBJ2-2|.|once
ASSLGLTNTGELF
>TRBV5-1|TRBJ2-1|.|.
ASSLQGLGNEQF
>TRBV28|TRBJ1-2|.|few
ASSKLERGDGYT
>TRBV4-3|TRBJ1-6|.|once
ASSQVHRANSPLH
>TRBV7-2|TRBJ1-5|TRBD1|few
ASSRQTGPNQPQH
>TRBV7-2|TRBJ1-2|.|few
ASSLGGTDGYT
>TRBV29-1|TRBJ2-6|.|.
SVEDPGSGANVLT
>TRBV29-1|TRBJ1-5|TRBD1|few
SVAPTGDNQPQH
>TRBV29-1|TRBJ2-3|TRBD2|.
SVDLGTSGGTDTQY
>TRBV28|TRBJ2-2|TRBD2|.
ASSVAGGTSTGELF
>TRBV20-1|TRBJ2-7|TRBD2|.
SARGTSGLSYEQY
>TRBV29-1|TRBJ2-1|.|.
GVGHREQF